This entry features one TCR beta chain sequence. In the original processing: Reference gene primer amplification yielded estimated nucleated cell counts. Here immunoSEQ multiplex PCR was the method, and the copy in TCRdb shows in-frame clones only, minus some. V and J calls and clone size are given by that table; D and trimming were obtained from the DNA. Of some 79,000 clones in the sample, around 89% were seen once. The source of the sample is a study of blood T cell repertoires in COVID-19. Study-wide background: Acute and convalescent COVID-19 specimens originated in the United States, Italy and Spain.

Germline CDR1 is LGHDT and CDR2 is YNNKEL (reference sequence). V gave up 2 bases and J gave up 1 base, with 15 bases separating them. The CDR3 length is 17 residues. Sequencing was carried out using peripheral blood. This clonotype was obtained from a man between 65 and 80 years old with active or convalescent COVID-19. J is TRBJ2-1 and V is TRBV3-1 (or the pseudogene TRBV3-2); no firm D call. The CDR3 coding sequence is TGTGCCAGCAGCCAAAGTGGGTACAGTTTTTCCTACAATGAGCAGTTCTTC. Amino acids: CASSQSGYSFSYNEQFF.